This TCR beta chain was retrieved from a study of cytomegalovirus exposure and HLA in healthy donors. Study results and caveats: The classifier reportedly diagnosed cytomegalovirus status with high specificity and sensitivity. Cytomegalovirus association was listed for 170 or so TCR beta chains. Most TCR sequences were uncommon, yet certain public TCRs appeared in many donors.

Trimming removed 1 base from V and 6 bases from J, with 16 bases in between. This CDR3 comprises 16 residues. Germline V gene data show CDR1 as SGHDT and CDR2 as YYEEEE. Concerning this clone: Its antigen is not identified.

Repertoires were generated with immunoSEQ multiplex PCR, while TCRdb's copy carries only in-frame clones and drops some. Of about 160,000 clones listed, approximately 96% are singletons. It was the approximately 120-subject validation cohort, separate from the approximately 690-subject first cohort, to which the donors belonged. This receptor was taken from a woman aged 18-29 years in good health and CMV-seronegative. The sample taken for sequencing was PBMCs. The chain combines TRBV5-6 with TRBJ2-2; the D is unclear. The CDR3 loop reads CASSLIPGRISGELFF. Here the CDR3 DNA reads TGTGCCAGCAGCTTGATACCGGGTAGAATATCCGGGGAGCTGTTTTTT.